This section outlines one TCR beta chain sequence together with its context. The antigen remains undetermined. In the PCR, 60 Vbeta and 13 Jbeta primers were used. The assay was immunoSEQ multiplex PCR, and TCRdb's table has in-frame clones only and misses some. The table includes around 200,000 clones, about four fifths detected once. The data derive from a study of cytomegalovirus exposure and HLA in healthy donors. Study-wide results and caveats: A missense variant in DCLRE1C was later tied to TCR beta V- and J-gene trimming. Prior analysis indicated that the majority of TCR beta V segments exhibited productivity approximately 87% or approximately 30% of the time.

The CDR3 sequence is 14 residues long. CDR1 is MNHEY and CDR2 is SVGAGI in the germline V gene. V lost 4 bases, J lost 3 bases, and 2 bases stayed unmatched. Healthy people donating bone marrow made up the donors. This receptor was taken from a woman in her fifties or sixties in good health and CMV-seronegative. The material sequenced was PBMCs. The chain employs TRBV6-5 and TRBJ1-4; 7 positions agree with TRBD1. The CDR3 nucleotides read TGTGCCAGCAGTTGGGGACAGCCTAATGAAAAACTGTTTTTT. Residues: CASSWGQPNEKLFF.